A single sample is the source of the 31 T cell receptor beta chains below, sequenced in a study of cytomegalovirus exposure and HLA in healthy donors. Profiling relied on immunoSEQ multiplex PCR, and the TCRdb table lists in-frame clones only, not all of them. The sample yields about 280,000 clones, approximately 83% seen once. Sequencing was carried out using PBMCs. The source of these receptors is a young woman in good health and CMV-seronegative.

The chain links TRBV27 to TRBJ2-7; 8 bases line up with TRBD1. The CDR3 length is 16 residues. The V segment lost 5 bases and the J segment 9 bases; nucleotides outside the gene matches: 18. Germline V gives CDR1 MNHEY, CDR2 SMNVEV (reference sequence). The DNA for the CDR3 is TGTGCCAGCAGTCCCGACCGGGACAGGCTTATCTTGGGGCAGTACTTC. Translated: CASSPDRDRLILGQYF.

V and J are TRBV9 and TRBJ2-7; no clear D. The germline V gene encodes CDR1 SGDLS and CDR2 YYNGEE. V was trimmed by 2 bases and J by 1 base, leaving 7 bases between them. This CDR3 region has 13 residues. DNA for the CDR3: TGTGCCAGCAGCGTGTCCGCGTCCTACGAGCAGTACTTC. This encodes CASSVSASYEQYF.

This clone appeared a single time. This rearrangement joins TRBV7-2 to TRBJ1-6, with TRBD1 identical over 7 bases. The germline V gene has CDR1 SGHTA and CDR2 FQGNSA. Trimming took 6 bases from V and 6 from J; bases not matched to a gene: 5. There are 14 residues in the CDR3. The CDR3, as DNA: TGTGCCAGCAGACGGGGACAGACTAATTCACCCCTCCACTTT. Its translation is CASRRGQTNSPLHF.

CDR3 amino acids: CASSLWLSGQQSFF. CDR3 nucleotide sequence: TGTGCCAGCAGCTTATGGTTGTCGGGACAGCAATCTTTCTTT. V usage is TRBV7-2 and J usage is TRBJ1-1, with TRBD1 matching over 7 bases. Trimming cost V 2 bases and J 12 bases; bases outside gene matches: 12. Germline loops: CDR1 SGHTA, CDR2 FQGNSA. This CDR3 comprises 14 residues.

This rearrangement joins TRBV27 to TRBJ1-1; D is unclear. Trimming removed 7 bases at V and 4 bases at J, with 25 bases between. The CDR3 spans 17 residues. In germline, CDR1 is MNHEY, CDR2 SMNVEV (reference sequence). This chain's CDR3 is CASKVALLTGLGTEAFF. Here the CDR3 DNA reads TGTGCCAGCAAGGTTGCATTATTGACGGGGTTGGGCACTGAAGCTTTCTTT.

The chain employs TRBV6-1 and TRBJ2-5, with D perhaps TRBD2 (7 bases). Germline CDR1 and CDR2: MNHNS and SASEGT. Deletions cut 2 bases from V and 5 bases from J, with 18 bases between. The CDR3 is 16 residues long. This CDR3 reads CASSEQPGGAGETQYF. CDR3 coding DNA: TGTGCCAGCAGTGAACAGCCGGGGGGCGCAGGTGAGACCCAGTACTTC.

This clone has only a few counts. The rearrangement links TRBV5-4 to TRBJ2-3; the match to TRBD2 covers 11 bases. The CDR3 loop spans 15 amino acids. Germline V lookup: CDR1 SGHNT, CDR2 YYREEE (reference sequence). Losses at the gene ends were 4 bases for V and 1 base for J; bases not matched to a gene: 2. This CDR3 reads CASSPTSGGTDTQYF. In nucleotides, the CDR3 is TGTGCCAGCAGCCCGACTAGCGGGGGCACAGATACGCAGTATTTT.

The rearrangement joins TRBV4-3 to TRBJ2-5; maybe TRBD1 (5 bases). Per the germline V gene, CDR1 is LGHNA and CDR2 is YSLEER. Trimming took 2 bases from V and 3 from J, leaving 13 bases between them. The CDR3 runs to 15 residues. CDR3 coding DNA: TGCGCCAGCAGCCAAATAGGGGCACAAGAAGAGACCCAGTACTTC. The encoded protein is CASSQIGAQEETQYF.

This rearrangement joins TRBV27 to TRBJ1-2, with a tentative D call TRBD1 (6 bases). Germline lookup yields CDR1 MNHEY and CDR2 SMNVEV (reference sequence). The V end lost 6 bases, the J end lost 8 bases, and 16 bases lay between the germline ends. The CDR3 extends over 13 amino acids. CDR3 sequence (DNA): TGTGCCAGCAGCACTACAGGGACGGGCGGCTACACCTTC. This sequence encodes CASSTTGTGGYTF.

This sequence joins TRBV7-2 and TRBJ1-4, with D perhaps matching TRBD1 (5 bases). Germline V lookup: CDR1 SGHTA, CDR2 FQGNSA. V lost 6 bases and J lost 0, with 11 bases in between. The CDR3 runs 15 residues. The CDR3 coding sequence is TGTGCCAGCAGGAGCAGGGCTGCAACTAATGAAAAACTGTTTTTT. Its translation: CASRSRAATNEKLFF.

This clone was observed a handful of times. V and J are TRBV11-1 and TRBJ1-2; D is unclear. Germline assignment: CDR1 SGHAT and CDR2 FQDESV (reference sequence). The CDR3 sequence is 11 residues long. Trimming took off 4 bases at V and 6 bases at J, with 6 bases between the two ends. CDR3 in DNA: TGTGCCAGCAGCTCCGGGGATGGCTACACCTTC. Translated, it gives CASSSGDGYTF.

The V and J genes are TRBV5-6 and TRBJ2-2; 13 bases map to TRBD2. This CDR3 spans 18 amino acids. Germline-derived CDR1 and CDR2 are SGHDT and YYEEEE. The V and J ends lost 0 bases and 3 bases, in that order; junction bases with no gene match: 5. As DNA, the CDR3 is TGTGCCAGCAGCTTGGGACTAGCGGGGGGAATGTACACCGGGGAGCTGTTTTTT. Protein: CASSLGLAGGMYTGELFF. Full variable domain (remainder filled in from reference TRBV5-6 and TRBJ2-2): DAGVTQSPTHLIKTRGQQVTLRCSPKSGHDTVSWYQQALGQGPQFIFQYYEEEERQRGNFPDRFSGHQFPNYSSELNVNALLLGDSALYLCASSLGLAGGMYTGELFFGEGSRLTVL.

This clone was counted a few times. This chain joins TRBV7-6 and TRBJ2-3; D possibly corresponds to TRBD1 (5 bases). V was trimmed by 4 bases and J by 2 bases, leaving 13 bases between them. The germline gives CDR1 SGHVS, CDR2 FNYEAQ. The CDR3 runs 15 residues. CDR3 residues: CASSSYLGVTDTQYF. The CDR3 DNA is TGTGCCAGCAGCTCATACCTAGGGGTCACAGATACGCAGTATTTT.

The V gene is TRBV27, the J gene TRBJ2-7, with 7 bases that match TRBD2. Germline V gene data show CDR1 as MNHEY and CDR2 as SMNVEV (reference sequence). This CDR3 contains 14 residues. V lost 6 bases and J lost 3; bases outside the gene matches: 8. This CDR3 reads CASSRRSGDYEQYF. Here the CDR3 DNA reads TGTGCCAGCAGCCGCCGCAGCGGGGACTACGAGCAGTACTTC.

The V gene is TRBV27, the J gene TRBJ2-1, with 9 bases fitting TRBD1. Trimming took 4 bases from V and 2 from J; bases not matched to a gene: 6. The CDR3 is 16 amino acids. The germline V gene encodes CDR1 MNHEY and CDR2 SMNVEV (reference sequence). The CDR3: CASSYITGGPYNEQFF. Written as DNA, the CDR3 is TGTGCCAGCAGTTATATAACAGGGGGCCCCTACAATGAGCAGTTCTTC.

The V gene is TRBV18, the J gene TRBJ1-2; D is undetermined. Germline values: CDR1 KGHSH, CDR2 LQKENI. V was cut by 3 bases and J by 6 bases, with 14 bases left in between. The CDR3 runs to 14 residues. This chain's CDR3 is CASSPAGLPDGYTF. The CDR3 nucleotides read TGTGCCAGCTCACCCGCGGGATTACCGGATGGCTACACCTTC.

J is TRBJ1-3 and V is TRBV6-5, with no clear D. Trimming pared 5 bases from V and 8 bases from J, leaving 13 bases between. Looked up from germline, CDR1 is MNHEY and CDR2 is SVGAGI. CDR3 size: 13 residues. The CDR3 DNA sequence: TGTGCCAGCAGTGAGGCTCGTTGGGACACCATATATTTT. Its protein product is CASSEARWDTIYF.

V usage is TRBV13 and J usage is TRBJ2-7, with TRBD1 identical over 8 bases. The CDR3 is 16 residues long. Germline CDR1 and CDR2: PRHDT and FYEKMQ (reference sequence). V shed 3 bases, J shed 5 bases, and the junction held 12 bases outside the gene matches. The DNA of the CDR3 is TGTGCCAGCAGCTTTAGTTTCCGGACAGGGCCCCACGAGCAGTACTTC. Protein: CASSFSFRTGPHEQYF.

The chain couples TRBV28 to TRBJ1-3; 9 bases align to TRBD1. Germline CDR1 and CDR2: MDHEN and SYDVKM. This CDR3 is 14 amino acids long. V shed 11 bases and J 0 bases; nucleotides not matched to a gene: 5. CDR3 sequence (DNA): TGTGCCGGACAGGGGTGGAGCTCTGGAAACACCATATATTTT. Its translation is CAGQGWSSGNTIYF.

The chain has TRBV28 and TRBJ2-5, with 9 bases aligning to TRBD2. Per germline, CDR1 MDHEN and CDR2 SYDVKM. There are 20 residues in the CDR3. Trimming took 7 bases from V and 2 from J; bases not matched to a gene: 23. CDR3 protein: CASTHIPGVAGAGVQETQYF. The CDR3 bases are TGTGCCAGCACCCACATCCCCGGGGTAGCGGGGGCTGGGGTACAAGAGACCCAGTACTTC. Full variable domain (remainder filled in from reference TRBV28 and TRBJ2-5): DVKVTQSSRYLVKRTGEKVFLECVQDMDHENMFWYRQDPGLGLRLIYFSYDVKMKEKGDIPEGYSVSREKKERFSLILESASTNQTSMYLCASTHIPGVAGAGVQETQYFGPGTRLLVL.

This clone showed up just once. The chain recombines TRBV4-1 with TRBJ1-3; unclear D gene. V lost 1 base and J 0 bases, leaving 10 bases between the germline ends. From germline, CDR1 is MGHRA and CDR2 YSYEKL. The CDR3 loop spans 16 amino acids. The DNA of the CDR3 is TGCGCCAGCAGCCAAGGGGCCGAGTTCTCTGGAAACACCATATATTTT. It codes for CASSQGAEFSGNTIYF.

The V call is TRBV7-9, the J call TRBJ1-5; no firm D call. This CDR3 contains 13 residues. The V gene lost 5 bases and the J gene lost 7 bases, with 12 bases spanning the gap. The germline gives CDR1 SEHNR, CDR2 FQNEAQ (reference sequence). The CDR3 loop reads CASSPREGQPQHF. The CDR3 DNA is TGTGCCAGCAGCCCCCGGGAGGGACAGCCCCAGCATTTT.

The chain recombines TRBV4-3 with TRBJ2-1; 7 bases are shared with TRBD2. The CDR3 runs 20 residues. From germline, CDR1 is LGHNA and CDR2 YSLEER. V was pared by 3 bases and J by 0 bases, with 17 bases of the junction left unmatched. CDR3 DNA: TGCGCCAGCAGCCATCTAGGGACTACTGGCTTTCTAAGCTCCTACAATGAGCAGTTCTTC. Protein product: CASSHLGTTGFLSSYNEQFF.

V usage is TRBV6-1 and J usage is TRBJ2-4; 8 bases are shared with TRBD2. The V and J ends lost 4 bases and 5 bases, in that order; junction bases with no gene match: 10. Germline lookup yields CDR1 MNHNS and CDR2 SASEGT. The CDR3 runs 16 residues. The CDR3 here is CASSAPGLGRENIQYF. The CDR3 nucleotides read TGTGCCAGCAGTGCTCCGGGACTAGGACGTGAAAACATTCAGTACTTC.

V and J are TRBV5-1 and TRBJ1-1; D is possibly TRBD1 (6 bases). This CDR3 has 12 amino acids. V dropped 2 bases and J dropped 10 bases, with 12 bases sitting between them. Germline V gene lookup returns CDR1 SGHRS and CDR2 YFSETQ. The CDR3 loop reads CASSFHPDRAFF. In nucleotides, the CDR3 is TGCGCCAGCAGCTTCCACCCGGACAGAGCTTTCTTT.

The chain uses TRBV2 and TRBJ2-3; 9 bases fit TRBD2. This CDR3 region has 15 residues. Germline CDR1 SNHLY, CDR2 FYNNEI. Losses at the gene ends were 2 bases for V and 11 bases for J; bases not matched to a gene: 11. The CDR3 reads CASSERLAGYGVQYF. CDR3 DNA sequence: TGTGCCAGCAGTGAAAGGCTAGCGGGATATGGAGTGCAGTATTTT.

This CDR3 reads CSVERGGVTEAFF. For the CDR3, the DNA is TGCAGCGTTGAACGCGGGGGCGTTACTGAAGCTTTCTTT. This rearrangement joins TRBV29-1 to TRBJ1-1; perhaps TRBD1 as D (6 bases). Between the trimmed V and J ends, which lost 2 bases and 5 bases, there was a span of 12 bases. This CDR3 spans 13 amino acids. Per the germline V gene, CDR1 is SQVTM and CDR2 is ANQGSEA.

V and J are TRBV6-5 and TRBJ2-1; TRBD2 agrees at 8 bases. V dropped 0 bases and J dropped 7; count of bases not matched to a gene: 8. Germline CDR1 is MNHEY and CDR2 is SVGAGI. This CDR3 region has 16 residues. CDR3 nucleotides: TGTGCCAGCAGTTACTCGTCGGGACTAGACGGAAATGAGCAGTTCTTC. Residues: CASSYSSGLDGNEQFF.

The chain combines TRBV7-9 with TRBJ1-2; D gene ambiguous. Germline CDR1 and CDR2: SEHNR and FQNEAQ (reference sequence). The germline V and J ends were trimmed by 1 base and 6 bases, with 9 bases remaining between them. The CDR3 runs to 13 residues. CDR3 in amino acids: CASSLDWANGYTF. CDR3 sequence (DNA): TGTGCCAGCAGCTTAGACTGGGCTAATGGCTACACCTTC.

The genes are TRBV18 and TRBJ1-2; 9 nucleotides line up with TRBD1. Germline V gene sequence: CDR1 KGHSH, CDR2 LQKENI. The CDR3 has 17 residues. V shed 2 bases, J shed 1 base, and the junction held 8 bases outside the gene matches. The CDR3: CASSPKSGTGNNYGYTF. CDR3 in DNA: TGTGCCAGCTCACCAAAGAGTGGGACAGGGAATAACTATGGCTACACCTTC.

Concerning this clone: One end of the junction varies from germline; a read error may be responsible. The chain carries TRBV7-2 and TRBJ1-2, with 9 bases lining up with TRBD1. In germline, CDR1 is SGHTA, CDR2 FQGNSA. This CDR3 is built from 13 residues. The CDR3 sequence is CASSPRGQGLLAF. In DNA, the CDR3 is TGTGCCAGCAGCCCAAGGGGACAGGGCCTTTTAGCCTTC.